The rows below give T cell receptor beta chains drawn from one sample of a study of cytomegalovirus exposure and HLA in healthy donors. Profiled with immunoSEQ multiplex PCR; TCRdb holds only in-frame clones, not every one. The table has a few hundred thousand clones, 65% to 90% seen once. The source material was PBMCs. The receptors originated from a girl aged 10-17 years in good health and CMV-seronegative. Each CDR3 is given with its conserved first and last residue. D genes are given only for firm matches. Not all rows give a size; the values are once, few, many and, for expanded clones, a class.

v_call: TRBV30
clone_size: -
j_call: TRBJ1-2
d_call: -
cdr3_nt: TGTGCCTGGGAGGAGACCGCTCTATCCTATGGCTACACCTTC
cdr3_aa: CAWEETALSYGYTF

v_call: TRBV30
clone_size: -
j_call: TRBJ2-5
d_call: -
cdr3_nt: TGTGCCTGGAACCTACAGGCCTCCCAAGAGACCCAGTACTTC
cdr3_aa: CAWNLQASQETQYF

v_call: TRBV2
clone_size: -
j_call: TRBJ1-1
d_call: TRBD1
cdr3_nt: TGTGCCAGCCGGGGACAGGGGGACACTGAAGCTTTCTTT
cdr3_aa: CASRGQGDTEAFF

v_call: TRBV7-3
clone_size: -
j_call: TRBJ2-7
d_call: TRBD1
cdr3_nt: TGTGCCAGCAGCTTAGGGCCAGGGGGCTACGAGCAGTACTTC
cdr3_aa: CASSLGPGGYEQYF

v_call: TRBV4-1
clone_size: -
j_call: TRBJ1-1
d_call: -
cdr3_nt: TGCGCCAGCAGCTTTGAGGGGGAGAACACTGAAGCTTTCTTT
cdr3_aa: CASSFEGENTEAFF

v_call: TRBV5-1
clone_size: -
j_call: TRBJ1-2
d_call: -
cdr3_nt: TGCGCCAGCAGCTCCAGGGATCTTAACTATGGCTACACCTTC
cdr3_aa: CASSSRDLNYGYTF

v_call: TRBV5-1
clone_size: -
j_call: TRBJ2-1
d_call: TRBD1
cdr3_nt: TGCGCCAGCAGCTTGGAGAGGACAGGGCCCCCCAATGAGCAGTTCTTC
cdr3_aa: CASSLERTGPPNEQFF

v_call: TRBV2
clone_size: few
j_call: TRBJ2-5
d_call: -
cdr3_nt: TGTGCCAGCAGTTTTACAGGTACCCAGTACTTC
cdr3_aa: CASSFTGTQYF

v_call: TRBV18
clone_size: -
j_call: TRBJ2-1
d_call: TRBD1
cdr3_nt: TGTGCCAGCTCACCACAGGGGGCAAACAATGAGCAGTTCTTC
cdr3_aa: CASSPQGANNEQFF

v_call: TRBV2
clone_size: -
j_call: TRBJ1-5
d_call: TRBD1
cdr3_nt: TGTGCCAGCAACGAGGACAGGGGCGGTAATCAGCCCCAGCATTTT
cdr3_aa: CASNEDRGGNQPQHF

v_call: TRBV9
clone_size: -
j_call: TRBJ2-3
d_call: -
cdr3_nt: TGTGCCAGCAGCCCGAATCCGGGGGTTGGCACAGATACGCAGTATTTT
cdr3_aa: CASSPNPGVGTDTQYF

v_call: TRBV7-2
clone_size: -
j_call: TRBJ1-3
d_call: -
cdr3_nt: TGTGCCAGCAGCTTAAACAGGGCGAACACCATATATTTT
cdr3_aa: CASSLNRANTIYF

v_call: TRBV11-2
clone_size: -
j_call: TRBJ2-1
d_call: -
cdr3_nt: TGTGCCAGCAGCTTAGAAAGCACGTTTTTCAATGAGCAGTTCTTC
cdr3_aa: CASSLESTFFNEQFF

v_call: TRBV18
clone_size: -
j_call: TRBJ2-7
d_call: -
cdr3_nt: TGTGCCAGCTCACCCCGGGACCATGCGGGGGAGCAGTACTTC
cdr3_aa: CASSPRDHAGEQYF

v_call: TRBV6-6
clone_size: -
j_call: TRBJ2-2
d_call: -
cdr3_nt: TGTGCCAGCAGTTACTCCATGGAGCTCGGGGAGCTGTTTTTT
cdr3_aa: CASSYSMELGELFF

v_call: TRBV19
clone_size: once
j_call: TRBJ2-5
d_call: TRBD2
cdr3_nt: TGTGCCAGTAGTCTCCCCGAGGGCGGGGGGACCCAGTACTTC
cdr3_aa: CASSLPEGGGTQYF

v_call: TRBV30
clone_size: few
j_call: TRBJ1-1
d_call: -
cdr3_nt: TGTGCCTGGAGTGTAATCAGGGGTGGTGAAGCTTTCTTT
cdr3_aa: CAWSVIRGGEAFF

v_call: TRBV6-1
clone_size: -
j_call: TRBJ1-3
d_call: -
cdr3_nt: TGTGCCAGCAGTGCGGGAACAAACACCATATATTTT
cdr3_aa: CASSAGTNTIYF

v_call: TRBV5-6
clone_size: -
j_call: TRBJ2-7
d_call: -
cdr3_nt: TGTGCCAGCAGCTTGTGGGGGCCGGGGGAGCAGTACTTC
cdr3_aa: CASSLWGPGEQYF

v_call: TRBV9
clone_size: once
j_call: TRBJ1-6
d_call: -
cdr3_nt: TGTGCCAGCAGCTCCCAGGGGACACTTAATTCACCCCTCCACTTT
cdr3_aa: CASSSQGTLNSPLHF

v_call: TRBV5-4
clone_size: -
j_call: TRBJ2-7
d_call: TRBD2
cdr3_nt: TGTGCCAGCAGCTCGTACTGGAGGACTAGCGTCTACGAGCAGTACTTC
cdr3_aa: CASSSYWRTSVYEQYF

v_call: TRBV5-1
clone_size: -
j_call: TRBJ2-1
d_call: TRBD2
cdr3_nt: TGCGCCAGCAGCGTAACGGCTACTAGCGGTGAGCAGTTCTTC
cdr3_aa: CASSVTATSGEQFF

v_call: TRBV4-3
clone_size: -
j_call: TRBJ1-4
d_call: -
cdr3_nt: TGCGCCAGCAGCCAGGCCCCAGGCGCAACTAATGAAAAACTGTTTTTT
cdr3_aa: CASSQAPGATNEKLFF

v_call: TRBV20-1
clone_size: -
j_call: TRBJ2-7
d_call: -
cdr3_nt: TGCAGTGCTAGAGGGGGGGACGAGCAGTACTTC
cdr3_aa: CSARGGDEQYF

v_call: TRBV7-3
clone_size: -
j_call: TRBJ2-6
d_call: TRBD1
cdr3_nt: TGTGCCAGCAGCTTATTGAGTGTTGTGGGGCAGGGGGCGATCTCAGGGGCCAACGTCCTGACTTTC
cdr3_aa: CASSLLSVVGQGAISGANVLTF

v_call: TRBV7-9
clone_size: -
j_call: TRBJ2-2
d_call: -
cdr3_nt: TGTGCCAGCAGCTCAGGACTGCTTTGGACCGGGGAGCTGTTTTTT
cdr3_aa: CASSSGLLWTGELFF

v_call: TRBV7-9
clone_size: -
j_call: TRBJ2-1
d_call: -
cdr3_nt: TGTGCCAGCAGACATAGCGGAAGCTCCTACAATGAGCAGTTCTTC
cdr3_aa: CASRHSGSSYNEQFF

v_call: TRBV18
clone_size: -
j_call: TRBJ2-2
d_call: -
cdr3_nt: TGTGCCAGCTCGACGGGGGAGTCGAGCACCGGGGAGCTGTTTTTT
cdr3_aa: CASSTGESSTGELFF

v_call: TRBV4-2
clone_size: -
j_call: TRBJ2-7
d_call: TRBD1
cdr3_nt: TGTGCCAGCAGCCTAAATGGACAGGCCTCCTACGAGCAGTACTTC
cdr3_aa: CASSLNGQASYEQYF

v_call: TRBV7-3
clone_size: -
j_call: TRBJ2-1
d_call: TRBD2
cdr3_nt: TGTGCCAGCAGCCCACGGGGGGGGGTACCACCCTACAATGAGCAGTTCTTC
cdr3_aa: CASSPRGGVPPYNEQFF

v_call: TRBV2
clone_size: -
j_call: TRBJ1-2
d_call: TRBD1
cdr3_nt: TGTGCCAGCTTGAAGACAGGGGGCGCAGGTGGCTACACCTTC
cdr3_aa: CASLKTGGAGGYTF

v_call: TRBV6-6
clone_size: -
j_call: TRBJ2-3
d_call: -
cdr3_nt: TGTGCCAGCGGGCAGGGCTCAGATACGCAGTATTTT
cdr3_aa: CASGQGSDTQYF

v_call: TRBV7-6
clone_size: -
j_call: TRBJ1-1
d_call: -
cdr3_nt: TGTGCCAGCAGCCTAGGCGGTGGGGAAGCTTTCTTT
cdr3_aa: CASSLGGGEAFF

v_call: TRBV10-3
clone_size: -
j_call: TRBJ1-1
d_call: -
cdr3_nt: TGTGCCATCAGCCCCGGGTGGGTTAACATGAACACTGAAGCTTTCTTT
cdr3_aa: CAISPGWVNMNTEAFF

v_call: TRBV7-9
clone_size: -
j_call: TRBJ1-1
d_call: TRBD1
cdr3_nt: TGTTCCAGCAGCTCTAACAGGGGCACTGAAGCTTTCTTT
cdr3_aa: CSSSSNRGTEAFF

v_call: TRBV18
clone_size: -
j_call: TRBJ1-1
d_call: -
cdr3_nt: TGTGCCAGCTCACCAGACCGACACCGGAACACTGAAGCTTTCTTT
cdr3_aa: CASSPDRHRNTEAFF

v_call: TRBV5-1
clone_size: -
j_call: TRBJ1-2
d_call: TRBD1
cdr3_nt: TGCGCCAGCAGCTTGGTCCTGACAGGGGCGAGTGGAGTCAATTTATGGGGCTACACCTTC
cdr3_aa: CASSLVLTGASGVNLWGYTF

v_call: TRBV28
clone_size: -
j_call: TRBJ2-3
d_call: -
cdr3_nt: TGTGCCAGCAGCCCTGGGGGCGGATACACAGATACGCAGTATTTT
cdr3_aa: CASSPGGGYTDTQYF

v_call: TRBV5-1
clone_size: -
j_call: TRBJ2-1
d_call: -
cdr3_nt: TGCGCCAGCAGCTTCGGACAGGGGTTTGAGCGGGAGCGGGATGAGCAGTTCTTC
cdr3_aa: CASSFGQGFERERDEQFF

v_call: TRBV18
clone_size: -
j_call: TRBJ2-1
d_call: TRBD1
cdr3_nt: TGTGCCAGCTCACCATCCCGGACAGGGAAGAATGAGCAGTTCTTC
cdr3_aa: CASSPSRTGKNEQFF

v_call: TRBV6-6
clone_size: few
j_call: TRBJ1-2
d_call: TRBD1
cdr3_nt: TGTGCCAGCAGTTATTCAGGGGGCGTTTGGAATGGCTACACCTTC
cdr3_aa: CASSYSGGVWNGYTF

v_call: TRBV25-1
clone_size: -
j_call: TRBJ2-7
d_call: TRBD1
cdr3_nt: TGTGCCAGCAGTGAAGGACAGGGGGCATCCTACGAGCAGTACTTC
cdr3_aa: CASSEGQGASYEQYF

v_call: TRBV28
clone_size: -
j_call: TRBJ2-2
d_call: TRBD2
cdr3_nt: TGTGCCAGCAGCCTCCGGGGGGGGGCGGTTACCGGGGAGCTGTTTTTT
cdr3_aa: CASSLRGGAVTGELFF

v_call: TRBV2
clone_size: once
j_call: TRBJ2-1
d_call: TRBD2
cdr3_nt: TGTGCCAGACGGGGGGGACTAGGCACCTACAATGAGCAGTTCTTC
cdr3_aa: CARRGGLGTYNEQFF

v_call: TRBV12-2
clone_size: -
j_call: TRBJ2-7
d_call: -
cdr3_nt: TGTGCAAGTCGCCCTTCTTTCCGGCAGGTTGGATACGAGCAGTACTTC
cdr3_aa: CASRPSFRQVGYEQYF

v_call: TRBV7-6
clone_size: once
j_call: TRBJ1-4
d_call: -
cdr3_nt: TGTGCCAGCCGGCGGGGAGGAACTAATGAAAAACTGTTTTTT
cdr3_aa: CASRRGGTNEKLFF

v_call: TRBV21-1
clone_size: -
j_call: TRBJ1-5
d_call: -
cdr3_nt: TGTGCCAGCAGCAAAGATCGGCTTACGACAGGGGAACCGTCAAGGCAGCCCCAGCATTTT
cdr3_aa: CASSKDRLTTGEPSRQPQHF

v_call: TRBV4-2
clone_size: -
j_call: TRBJ1-4
d_call: TRBD1
cdr3_nt: TGTGCCAGCAGCCAAGATACCGCTAGGACAGGAGGTGAAAAACTGTTTTTT
cdr3_aa: CASSQDTARTGGEKLFF

v_call: TRBV6-5
clone_size: -
j_call: TRBJ2-7
d_call: -
cdr3_nt: TGTGCCAGCAGTTACGCAACTGGCTACGAGCAGTACTTC
cdr3_aa: CASSYATGYEQYF

v_call: TRBV28
clone_size: -
j_call: TRBJ2-7
d_call: -
cdr3_nt: TGTGCCAGCAGTTCCCTCGGGGCCTACGAGCAGTACTTC
cdr3_aa: CASSSLGAYEQYF

v_call: TRBV7-2
clone_size: -
j_call: TRBJ2-7
d_call: -
cdr3_nt: TGTGCCAGCAGCGCCCCGGGACTCCCAAGTGTGCAGTACTTC
cdr3_aa: CASSAPGLPSVQYF

v_call: TRBV21-1
clone_size: -
j_call: TRBJ1-2
d_call: -
cdr3_nt: TGTGCCAGCAGCAAAAAGCCGTCGACAGTGAACTATGGCTACACCTTC
cdr3_aa: CASSKKPSTVNYGYTF